One and the same sample provided the 16 T cell receptor beta chains below, sequenced in a study of T cells in Graves' hyperthyroidism and ophthalmopathy. The source material, RNA transcripts, was used to amplify TCR beta CDR3 regions. TCR CDR3 regions were first amplified by RT-PCR with HTBI primers. TCRdb itself ran the multiplex PCR reads through MiXCR, one entry per CDR3 protein. Seen here are approximately 700,000 distinct CDR3 sequences, 40% to 55% observed once, and the top ten hold less than 9.5%. Sequenced: peripheral blood or thyroid tissue (not recorded which). These receptors were collected from an adult man with Graves' disease, either hyperthyroidism or ophthalmopathy (not recorded which).

There are a few counts of this clonotype. The chain carries TRBV12-3 or TRBV12-4 and TRBJ1-2; weak D call: TRBD1 (5 bases). The length of the CDR3 is 15 residues. Trimming took off 6 bases at V and 0 bases at J, with 14 bases between the two ends. CDR3 residues: CASSSWTPTNYGYTF. The CDR3 nucleotides are TGTGCCAGCAGCTCTTGGACACCGACTAACTATGGCTACACCTTC.

V usage is TRBV20-1 and J usage is TRBJ1-3; no clear D gene. The V end was cut by 3 bases, the J end by 1 base, with 7 bases between. Per the germline V gene, CDR1 is DFQATT and CDR2 is SNEGSKA (reference sequence). The CDR3 runs to 13 residues. In nucleotides, the CDR3 is TGCAGTGCTAGGGGGATTTCTGGAAACACCATATATTTT. Translating it yields CSARGISGNTIYF.

The rearrangement uses TRBV7-6 and TRBJ2-3; 7 nucleotides align to TRBD1. CDR1 and CDR2 from the germline V gene are SGHVS and FNYEAQ. The CDR3 has 16 amino acids. V trimming: 6 bases; J trimming: 0 bases; junction bases outside the gene matches: 9. The CDR3 DNA follows: TGTGCCAGCAGTTCGAGCCTAGGGGGCAGCACAGATACGCAGTATTTT. This sequence encodes CASSSSLGGSTDTQYF.

This clonotype was seen once. The germline gene is not matched at one end of the junction; a read error may be the cause. The genes are TRBV6-5 and TRBJ1-2; possibly TRBD1 for D (5 bases). The CDR3 runs 13 residues. Germline V lookup: CDR1 MNHEY, CDR2 SVGAGI. As DNA, the CDR3 is TGTACCAGCAGAGATCTGACAGACTATGGCTACACCTTC. Protein: CTSRDLTDYGYTF.

This clonotype was recorded many times. J is TRBJ1-2 and V is TRBV29-1; D uncertain. The CDR3 totals 13 residues. The germline V and J ends were trimmed by 4 bases and 0 bases, with 9 bases remaining between them. CDR1 is SQVTM and CDR2 is ANQGSEA in the germline V gene. CDR3 in amino acids: CSVGAVPNYGYTF. The CDR3, as DNA: TGCAGCGTTGGCGCAGTTCCTAACTATGGCTACACCTTC.

This sequence joins TRBV5-4 and TRBJ2-7; 15 nucleotides match TRBD2. The germline gives CDR1 SGHNT, CDR2 YYREEE (reference sequence). V gave up 2 bases and J gave up 2 bases; unmatched junction bases: 11. The CDR3 sequence is 19 residues long. This chain's CDR3 is CASSLVGTSGGIAAYEQYF. The CDR3 DNA sequence: TGTGCCAGCAGCTTAGTAGGGACTAGCGGGGGGATAGCTGCCTACGAGCAGTACTTC.

The chain is built from TRBV7-8 and TRBJ2-7; possibly TRBD1 for D (5 bases). The CDR3 extends over 15 amino acids. Germline V lookup: CDR1 SGHVS, CDR2 FQNEAQ. V was clipped by 5 bases and J by 0 bases, with 14 bases between them. CDR3 in amino acids: CASSVGAESSYEQYF. The CDR3 DNA sequence: TGTGCCAGCAGCGTAGGGGCGGAGAGCTCCTACGAGCAGTACTTC. Variable domain in full (rest from reference TRBV7-8 and TRBJ2-7): GAGVSQSPRYKVAKRGQDVALRCDPISGHVSLFWYQQALGQGPEFLTYFQNEAQLDKSGLPSDRFFAERPEGSVSTLKIQRTQQEDSAVYLCASSVGAESSYEQYFGPGTRLTVT.

This rearrangement joins TRBV10-3 to TRBJ1-3; TRBD1 might be the D (5 bases). The V end was cut by 2 bases, the J end by 7 bases, with 12 bases between. Germline lookup yields CDR1 ENHRY and CDR2 SYGVKD. The CDR3 extends over 14 amino acids. The CDR3 is CAISEGREGNTIYF. The CDR3, as DNA: TGTGCCATCAGTGAGGGCAGGGAGGGGAACACCATATATTTT.

This clonotype was recorded many times. The rearrangement joins TRBV6-1 to TRBJ1-4; D ambiguous. This CDR3 is 11 amino acids long. Germline values: CDR1 MNHNS, CDR2 SASEGT. Trimming cost V 4 bases and J 11 bases, with 8 bases left between them. The CDR3 here is CASSGSGKLFF. The CDR3 DNA is TGTGCCAGCAGTGGAAGTGGGAAACTGTTTTTT.

This sequence joins TRBV10-3 and TRBJ1-5; 7 bases line up with TRBD1. V shed 5 bases and J 2 bases; nucleotides not matched to a gene: 3. The CDR3 sequence is 14 residues long. Per germline, CDR1 ENHRY and CDR2 SYGVKD. Written as DNA, the CDR3 is TGTGCCATCAGTCCTGACAGGGGCAATCAGCCCCAGCATTTT. Its protein product is CAISPDRGNQPQHF.

This clonotype was seen repeatedly, ten times or more. The chain couples TRBV7-9 to TRBJ1-2; no firm D call. V lost 2 bases, J lost 6 bases, and 10 bases lay in between. This CDR3 spans 13 amino acids. Germline V gives CDR1 SEHNR, CDR2 FQNEAQ (reference sequence). The CDR3 reads CASSLSTFDGYTF. The DNA for the CDR3 is TGTGCCAGCAGCTTAAGCACATTCGATGGCTACACCTTC.

V gene TRBV12-5 combines with J gene TRBJ1-1; D is uncertain. The germline CDR1 and CDR2 sequences are LGHNT and FRNRAP. This CDR3 contains 13 residues. The germline V and J ends were trimmed by 3 bases and 1 base, with 6 bases remaining between them. This chain's CDR3 is CASGLETNTEAFF. CDR3 nucleotides: TGTGCTAGTGGTTTAGAGACGAACACTGAAGCTTTCTTT.

The V gene is TRBV3-1, the J gene TRBJ1-6; D is perhaps TRBD1 (5 bases). Deletions cut 3 bases from V and 8 bases from J, with 11 bases between. CDR1 LGHDT and CDR2 YNNKEL come from the germline V gene (reference sequence). There are 14 residues in the CDR3. The CDR3: CASSHSGNHSPLHF. In DNA, the CDR3 is TGTGCCAGCAGCCATTCAGGGAACCATTCACCCCTCCACTTT.

This clonotype was seen many times. The rearrangement joins TRBV5-1 to TRBJ2-7, with TRBD1 matching over 10 bases. Germline V gives CDR1 SGHRS, CDR2 YFSETQ. The CDR3 has 14 residues. J gave up 5 bases and V 4 bases, and 6 bases lay outside the gene matches. DNA for the CDR3: TGCGCCAGCAGCATCGGGACAGGGGCCGACGAGCAGTACTTC. This gives the protein CASSIGTGADEQYF.

The chain links TRBV7-2 to TRBJ1-4, with 8 bases that match TRBD1. The ends lost 5 bases at V and 6 bases at J; junction bases unmatched: 8. Germline V lookup: CDR1 SGHTA, CDR2 FQGNSA. This CDR3 is built from 15 residues. The DNA for the CDR3 is TGTGCCAGCAGCCGTCTACAGGGGGTAGATGAAAAACTGTTTTTT. Translating gives CASSRLQGVDEKLFF.

The chain uses TRBV7-9 and TRBJ1-2, with 7 bases matching TRBD1. Germline values: CDR1 SEHNR, CDR2 FQNEAQ (reference sequence). V lost 5 bases, J lost 5 bases, and 11 bases stayed unmatched. This CDR3 region has 15 residues. The CDR3 bases are TGTGCCAGCAGCGAATCAGAGGGGGCGATTTATGGCTACACCTTC. Translated: CASSESEGAIYGYTF.